This entry lists 10 T cell receptor beta chains sequenced from one sample in a study of T cell changes during pregnancy in multiple sclerosis. Clones were sequenced by immunoSEQ multiplex PCR, and TCRdb holds only the in-frame ones, with some missing. Of 45,000 or so clones detected, approximately 96% appear once; the ten largest clones hold about 0.92%. The material sequenced was peripheral blood, taken in the second trimester of pregnancy. Every receptor here comes from a female donor with multiple sclerosis, enrolled in a pregnancy study.

In its sample, this clone was seen once. The chain combines TRBV11-2 with TRBJ2-1, with TRBD2 matching over 11 bases. Trimming at V came to 1 base and at J to 0 bases, leaving 8 bases not matched to a gene. Germline-derived CDR1 and CDR2 are SGHAT and FQNNGV. The CDR3 loop spans 19 amino acids. The CDR3 nucleotides read TGTGCCAGCAGCTTAGTTTTAGCGGGAGGGTTAAGCTCCTACAATGAGCAGTTCTTC. It specifies CASSLVLAGGLSSYNEQFF.

This clone is labeled medium-sized. The rearrangement uses TRBV30 and TRBJ2-6; possible D gene TRBD1, 6 bases. The length of the CDR3 is 14 residues. With 8 bases removed from V and 0 bases from J, the gap between germline ends came to 11 bases. Germline CDR1 GTSNPN, CDR2 SVGIG (reference sequence). DNA for the CDR3: TGTGCCGGGGGCGACATCTCTGGGGCCAACGTCCTGACTTTC. Translating it yields CAGGDISGANVLTF.

The chain carries TRBV27 and TRBJ2-5; TRBD2 matches 13 bases. There are 18 residues in the CDR3. Germline CDR1 MNHEY, CDR2 SMNVEV (reference sequence). Germline trimming cut 4 bases from V and 5 bases from J; bases unmatched to any gene: 13. In DNA form, the CDR3 reads TGTGCCAGCAGTTCATCCGGACTAGCGGGAGTGGTTGGGGAGACCCAGTACTTC. As protein: CASSSSGLAGVVGETQYF.

The chain couples TRBV9 to TRBJ1-5; D perhaps matches TRBD1 (5 bases). Germline loops: CDR1 SGDLS, CDR2 YYNGEE. Trimming cost V 7 bases and J 1 base, with 9 bases left between them. The CDR3 runs to 13 residues. The CDR3 is CASGGLSNQPQHF. CDR3 in DNA: TGTGCCAGCGGGGGGTTGAGCAATCAGCCCCAGCATTTT.

This chain connects TRBV19 to TRBJ2-1; 8 positions agree with TRBD2. The V and J ends lost 7 bases and 4 bases, in that order; junction bases with no gene match: 6. The CDR3 consists of 14 residues. The germline V gene encodes CDR1 LNHDA and CDR2 SQIVND (reference sequence). CDR3 protein: CASNYKRGYNEQFF. CDR3 nucleotides: TGTGCCAGTAACTACAAGCGGGGGTACAATGAGCAGTTCTTC.

In this sample, this clone turned up once. The chain employs TRBV27 and TRBJ2-4; 12 positions agree with TRBD2. CDR3 length: 15 amino acids. With 4 bases clipped from V and 12 bases from J, the junction kept 10 bases outside the gene matches. Germline lookup yields CDR1 MNHEY and CDR2 SMNVEV (reference sequence). CDR3 protein: CASSSDTSGRRSQYF. CDR3 in DNA: TGTGCCAGCAGTTCCGATACTAGCGGGAGGCGCTCTCAGTACTTC.

CDR3 sequence: CAISDDRNTEAFF. DNA for the CDR3: TGTGCCATCAGTGATGACAGGAACACTGAAGCTTTCTTT. The chain is built from TRBV10-3 and TRBJ1-1; maybe TRBD1 (5 bases). The germline gives CDR1 ENHRY, CDR2 SYGVKD. CDR3 length: 13 residues. The V end lost 3 bases, the J end lost 1 base, and 6 bases lay between the germline ends.

The genes are TRBV27 and TRBJ1-3, with D unclear. The CDR3 extends over 15 amino acids. With 2 bases removed from V and 0 bases from J, the gap between germline ends came to 8 bases. Germline CDR1 is MNHEY and CDR2 is SMNVEV (reference sequence). The CDR3 here is CASSLNRVSGNTIYF. DNA for the CDR3: TGTGCCAGCAGTTTAAATCGGGTCTCTGGAAACACCATATATTTT.

This chain uses TRBV27 with TRBJ2-3; no clear D gene. From germline, CDR1 is MNHEY and CDR2 SMNVEV (reference sequence). V was trimmed by 3 bases and J by 2 bases, leaving 6 bases between them. CDR3 length: 13 residues. CDR3 protein: CASSLLNTDTQYF. The CDR3 nucleotides read TGTGCCAGCAGTTTGTTAAACACAGATACGCAGTATTTT.

The chain joins TRBV7-9 to TRBJ2-7; 8 nucleotides agree with TRBD1. Germline values: CDR1 SEHNR, CDR2 FQNEAQ (reference sequence). Trimming at V came to 6 bases and at J to 0 bases, leaving 7 bases not matched to a gene. The length of the CDR3 is 15 residues. CDR3 nucleotide sequence: TGTGCCAGCAGTTCCAGGACAGGGAGCTCCTACGAGCAGTACTTC. Translated: CASSSRTGSSYEQYF.